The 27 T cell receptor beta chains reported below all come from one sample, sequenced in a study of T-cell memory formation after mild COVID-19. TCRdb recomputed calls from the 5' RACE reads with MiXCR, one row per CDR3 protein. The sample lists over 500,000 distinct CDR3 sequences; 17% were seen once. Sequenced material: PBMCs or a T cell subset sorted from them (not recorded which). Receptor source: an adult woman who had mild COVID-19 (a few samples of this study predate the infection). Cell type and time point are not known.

The CDR3 sequence is CSVGGSYEQYF. The CDR3 DNA sequence: TGCAGCGTTGGGGGCTCCTACGAGCAGTACTTC. The gene calls are TRBV29-1 and TRBJ2-7; no reliable D call. Deletions cut 4 bases from V and 0 bases from J, with 4 bases between. The CDR3 runs 11 residues. Germline CDR1 SQVTM, CDR2 ANQGSEA.

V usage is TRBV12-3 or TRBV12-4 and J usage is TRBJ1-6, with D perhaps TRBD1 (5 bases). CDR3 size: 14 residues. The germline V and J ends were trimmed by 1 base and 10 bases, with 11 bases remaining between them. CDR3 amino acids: CASSLGAWDSPLHF. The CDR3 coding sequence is TGTGCCAGCAGTTTAGGGGCATGGGACTCACCCCTCCACTTT.

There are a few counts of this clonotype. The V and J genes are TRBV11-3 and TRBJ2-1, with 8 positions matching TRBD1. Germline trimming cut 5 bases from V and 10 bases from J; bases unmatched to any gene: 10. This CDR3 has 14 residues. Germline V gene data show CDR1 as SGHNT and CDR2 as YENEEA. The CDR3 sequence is CASSANQGAVEQFF. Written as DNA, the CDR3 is TGTGCCAGCAGCGCAAACCAGGGGGCTGTGGAGCAGTTCTTC.

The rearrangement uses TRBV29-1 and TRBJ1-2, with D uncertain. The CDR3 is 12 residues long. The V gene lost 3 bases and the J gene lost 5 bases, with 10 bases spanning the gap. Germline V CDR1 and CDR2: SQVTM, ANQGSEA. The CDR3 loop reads CSVEMGSYGYTF. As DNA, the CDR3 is TGCAGCGTTGAGATGGGATCATATGGCTACACCTTC.

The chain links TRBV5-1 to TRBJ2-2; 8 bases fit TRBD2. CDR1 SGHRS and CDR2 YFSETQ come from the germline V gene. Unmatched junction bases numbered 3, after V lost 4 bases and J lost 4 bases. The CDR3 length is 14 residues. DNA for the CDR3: TGCGCCAGCAGCCGCGGGACTAGCACCGGGGAGCTGTTTTTT. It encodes CASSRGTSTGELFF.

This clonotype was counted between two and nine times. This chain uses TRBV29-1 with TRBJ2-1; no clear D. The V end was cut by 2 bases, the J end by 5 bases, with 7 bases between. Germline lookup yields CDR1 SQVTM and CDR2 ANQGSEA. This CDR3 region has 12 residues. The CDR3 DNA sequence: TGCAGCGTTGAAATGGCCCACAATGAGCAGTTCTTC. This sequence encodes CSVEMAHNEQFF.

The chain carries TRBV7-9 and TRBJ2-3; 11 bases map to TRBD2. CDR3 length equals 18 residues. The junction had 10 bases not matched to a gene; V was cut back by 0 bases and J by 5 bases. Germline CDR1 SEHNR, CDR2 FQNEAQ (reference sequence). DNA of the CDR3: TGTGCCAGCAGCTTAGCAAGACAACTAGCGGGAGTTCGAGATACGCAGTATTTT. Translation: CASSLARQLAGVRDTQYF.

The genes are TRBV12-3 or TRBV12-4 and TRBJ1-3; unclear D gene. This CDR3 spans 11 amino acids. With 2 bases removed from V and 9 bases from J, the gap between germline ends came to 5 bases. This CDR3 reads CASSLQVTIYF. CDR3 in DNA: TGTGCCAGCAGTTTACAGGTCACCATATATTTT.

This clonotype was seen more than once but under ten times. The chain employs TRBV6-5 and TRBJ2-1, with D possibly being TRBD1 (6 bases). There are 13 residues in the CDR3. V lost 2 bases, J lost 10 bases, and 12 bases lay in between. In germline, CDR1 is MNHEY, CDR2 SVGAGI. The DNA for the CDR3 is TGTGCCAGCAGTTACCCAGGGGTCGGGGAGCAGTTCTTC. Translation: CASSYPGVGEQFF.

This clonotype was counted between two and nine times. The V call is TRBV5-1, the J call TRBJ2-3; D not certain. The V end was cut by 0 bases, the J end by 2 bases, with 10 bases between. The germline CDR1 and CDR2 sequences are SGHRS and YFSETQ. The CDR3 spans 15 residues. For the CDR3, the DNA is TGCGCCAGCAGCTTGGGCGGAATGAACACAGATACGCAGTATTTT. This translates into CASSLGGMNTDTQYF.

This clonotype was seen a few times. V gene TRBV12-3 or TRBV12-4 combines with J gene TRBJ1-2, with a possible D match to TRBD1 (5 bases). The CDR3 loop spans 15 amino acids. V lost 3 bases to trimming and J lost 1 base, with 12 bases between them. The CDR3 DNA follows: TGTGCCAGCAGTTTTGGGGCCACCTTTAACTATGGCTACACCTTC. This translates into CASSFGATFNYGYTF.

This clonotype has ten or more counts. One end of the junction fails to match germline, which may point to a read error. CDR3 in DNA: TGCGCCAGCAGCCCGGACAGGGAGGGACGAGTCTTC. Encoded protein: CASSPDREGRVF. This chain joins TRBV4-1 and TRBJ1-2, with 8 nucleotides matching TRBD1. The CDR3 spans 12 residues. CDR1 MGHRA and CDR2 YSYEKL come from the germline V gene.

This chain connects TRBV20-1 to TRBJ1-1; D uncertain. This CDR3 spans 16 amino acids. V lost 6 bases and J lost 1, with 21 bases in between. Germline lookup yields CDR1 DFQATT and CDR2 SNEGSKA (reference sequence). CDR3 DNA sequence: TGCAGTGCCGCTCCCCCCCCAGACACTCCGAACACTGAAGCTTTCTTT. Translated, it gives CSAAPPPDTPNTEAFF.

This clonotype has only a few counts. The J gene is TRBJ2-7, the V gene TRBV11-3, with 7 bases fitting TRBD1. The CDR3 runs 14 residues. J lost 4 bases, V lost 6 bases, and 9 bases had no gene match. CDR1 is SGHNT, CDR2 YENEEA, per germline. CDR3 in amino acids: CASRFRDREYEQYF. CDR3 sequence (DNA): TGTGCCAGCAGATTCCGGGACAGAGAATACGAGCAGTACTTC.

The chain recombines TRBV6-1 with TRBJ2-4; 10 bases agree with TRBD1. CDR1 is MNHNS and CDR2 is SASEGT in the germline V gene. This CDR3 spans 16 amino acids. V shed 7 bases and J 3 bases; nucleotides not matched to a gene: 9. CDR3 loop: CASTKGQGGSKNIQYF. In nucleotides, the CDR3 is TGTGCCAGCACCAAAGGACAGGGGGGGAGCAAAAACATTCAGTACTTC.

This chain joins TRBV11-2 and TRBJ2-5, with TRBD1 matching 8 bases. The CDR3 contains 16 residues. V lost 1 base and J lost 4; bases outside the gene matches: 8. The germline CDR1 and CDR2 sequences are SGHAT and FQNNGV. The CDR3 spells CASSLAGTGWGETQYF. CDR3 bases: TGTGCCAGCAGCTTAGCCGGGACAGGTTGGGGAGAGACCCAGTACTTC.

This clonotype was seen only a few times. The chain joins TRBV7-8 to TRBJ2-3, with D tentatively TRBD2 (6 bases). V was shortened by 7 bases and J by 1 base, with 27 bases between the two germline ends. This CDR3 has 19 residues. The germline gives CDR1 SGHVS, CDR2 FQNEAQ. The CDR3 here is CASTPTSLVVWGGTDTQYF. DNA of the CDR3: TGTGCCAGCACGCCTACCTCCCTCGTCGTCTGGGGGGGCACAGATACGCAGTATTTT.

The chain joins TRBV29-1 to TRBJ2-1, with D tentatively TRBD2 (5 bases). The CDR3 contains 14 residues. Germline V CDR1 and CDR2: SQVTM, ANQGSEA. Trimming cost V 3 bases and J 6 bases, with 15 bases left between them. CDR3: CSVDGRSDSNEQFF. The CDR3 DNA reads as TGCAGCGTTGACGGCAGGTCGGACTCCAATGAGCAGTTCTTC.

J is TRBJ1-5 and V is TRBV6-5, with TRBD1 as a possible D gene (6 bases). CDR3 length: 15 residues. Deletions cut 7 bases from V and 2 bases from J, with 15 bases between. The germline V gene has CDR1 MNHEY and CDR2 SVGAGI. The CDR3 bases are TGTGCCAGCAAACGAGGGACAAACGGCAATCAGCCCCAGCATTTT. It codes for CASKRGTNGNQPQHF.

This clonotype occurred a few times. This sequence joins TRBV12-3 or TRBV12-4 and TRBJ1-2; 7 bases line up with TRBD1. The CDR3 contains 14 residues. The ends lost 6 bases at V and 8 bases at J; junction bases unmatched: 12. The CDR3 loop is CASSSQGSWGGYTF. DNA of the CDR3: TGTGCCAGCAGCTCACAGGGGTCTTGGGGAGGCTACACCTTC.

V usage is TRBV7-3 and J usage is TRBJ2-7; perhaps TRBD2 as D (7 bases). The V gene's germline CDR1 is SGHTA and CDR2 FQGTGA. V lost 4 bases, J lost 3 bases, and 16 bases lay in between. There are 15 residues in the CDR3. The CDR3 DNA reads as TGTGCCAGCAGCTCAAGGGCGGGGGCGCACTACGAGCAGTACTTC. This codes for CASSSRAGAHYEQYF.

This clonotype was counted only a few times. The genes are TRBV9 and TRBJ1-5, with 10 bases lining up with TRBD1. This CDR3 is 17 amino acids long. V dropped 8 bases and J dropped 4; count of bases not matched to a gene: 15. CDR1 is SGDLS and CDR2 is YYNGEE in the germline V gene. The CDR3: CARHRDRGKVGNQPQHF. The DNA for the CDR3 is TGTGCCAGGCACCGGGACAGGGGAAAGGTGGGGAATCAGCCCCAGCATTTT.

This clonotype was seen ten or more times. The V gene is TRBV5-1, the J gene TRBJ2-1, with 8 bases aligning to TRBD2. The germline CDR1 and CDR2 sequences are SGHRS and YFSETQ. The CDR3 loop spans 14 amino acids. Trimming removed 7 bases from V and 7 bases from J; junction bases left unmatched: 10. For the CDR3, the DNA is TGCGCCAGCTCGGGAGGGAGATATCGGAATGAGCAGTTCTTC. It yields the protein CASSGGRYRNEQFF.

The CDR3 loop is CASSLDTAGELFF. As DNA, the CDR3 is TGCGCCAGCAGCTTGGATACCGCTGGGGAGCTGTTTTTT. The rearrangement joins TRBV5-1 to TRBJ2-2; D not resolved. This CDR3 has 13 amino acids. Trimming shortened V by 0 bases and J by 8 bases, and 8 bases separated the two germline ends. Germline V gene data show CDR1 as SGHRS and CDR2 as YFSETQ.

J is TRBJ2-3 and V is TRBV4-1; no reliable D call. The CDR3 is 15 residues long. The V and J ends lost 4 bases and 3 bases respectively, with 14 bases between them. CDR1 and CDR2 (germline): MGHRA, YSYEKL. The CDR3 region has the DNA TGCGCCAGCAGCCCCCAGGATCCGGGTACAGATACGCAGTATTTT. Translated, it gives CASSPQDPGTDTQYF.

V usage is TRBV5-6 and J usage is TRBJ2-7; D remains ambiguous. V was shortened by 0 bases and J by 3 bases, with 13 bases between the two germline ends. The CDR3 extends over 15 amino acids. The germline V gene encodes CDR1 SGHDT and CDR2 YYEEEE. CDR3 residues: CASSLASSLDYEQYF. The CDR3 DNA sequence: TGTGCCAGCAGCTTGGCATCCAGCCTGGACTACGAGCAGTACTTC.

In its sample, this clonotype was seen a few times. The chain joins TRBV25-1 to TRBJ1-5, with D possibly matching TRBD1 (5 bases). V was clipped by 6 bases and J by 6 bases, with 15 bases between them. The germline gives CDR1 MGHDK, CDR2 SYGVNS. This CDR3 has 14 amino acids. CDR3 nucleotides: TGTGCCAGCAGCCGACAGAGGAAGGGTCAGCCCCAGCATTTT. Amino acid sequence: CASSRQRKGQPQHF.